Sequencing of this T cell receptor (beta chain) was carried out in a study of T cells expressing NK-cell markers. Study-wide points: HCMV specificity of expanded NKG2C+ T cell clones remained unclear.

The CDR3 sequence is 15 residues long. Per the germline V gene, CDR1 is MNHEY and CDR2 is SVGAGI. Concerning this clonotype itself: Its target is unknown.

5'RACE template switching with UMIs generated TCR beta cDNA. TCRdb re-called the 5' RACE reads; one entry per CDR3 protein, DNA not given. The sample includes a few hundred thousand distinct CDR3 sequences. Input material: blood T cells: a sorted CD56 or NKG2C T cell subset, CD4+ or CD8+ T cells, or bulk PBMC T cells (not recorded which). This chain joins TRBV6-5 and TRBJ1-4; the TCRdb D gene call, TRBD1, has no DNA to confirm it. This TCR came from a woman between 50 and 59 years old in good health. This CDR3 is CASSYRDSLGGKLFF.